This T cell receptor beta chain appears in the sequencing data of a study of identical twins. Study conclusions and caveats: Carriage of fewer insertions was seen in abundant cord blood beta clonotypes, whereas memory repertoires showed none. Models underestimated how often monozygotic twins shared out-of-frame TCR alpha.

This clonotype was seen ten or more times. Its antigen is still unknown. TCRdb used MiXCR to reprocess the 5' RACE reads, holding one entry per CDR3 protein. The repertoire consists of some 710,000 distinct CDR3 sequences, with 5.5% to 6.5% occurring once and the leading ten covering about 1.8%. This CDR3 has 13 residues. Trimming left V 3 bases short and J 6 bases short, with 9 bases between. This TCR derives from a young man in good health. The sample comprised naive T cells sorted from blood. The chain combines TRBV12-3 or TRBV12-4 with TRBJ2-1; the D is unclear. The CDR3, as DNA: TGTGCCAGCAGTTTTTCCCAGACCAATGAGCAGTTCTTC. Residues: CASSFSQTNEQFF.